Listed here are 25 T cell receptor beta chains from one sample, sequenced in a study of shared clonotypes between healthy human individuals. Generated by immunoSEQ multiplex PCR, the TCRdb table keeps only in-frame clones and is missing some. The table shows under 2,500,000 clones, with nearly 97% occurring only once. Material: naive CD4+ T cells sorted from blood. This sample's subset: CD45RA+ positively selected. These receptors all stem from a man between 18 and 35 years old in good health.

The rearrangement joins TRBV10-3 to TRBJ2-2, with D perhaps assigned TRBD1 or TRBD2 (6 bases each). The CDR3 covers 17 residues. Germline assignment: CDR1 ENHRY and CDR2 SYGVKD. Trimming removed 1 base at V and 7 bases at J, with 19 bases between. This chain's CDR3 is CAISEFGGNGIGGELFF. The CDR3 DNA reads TGTGCCATCAGTGAGTTCGGGGGCAACGGGATCGGCGGGGAGCTGTTTTTT.

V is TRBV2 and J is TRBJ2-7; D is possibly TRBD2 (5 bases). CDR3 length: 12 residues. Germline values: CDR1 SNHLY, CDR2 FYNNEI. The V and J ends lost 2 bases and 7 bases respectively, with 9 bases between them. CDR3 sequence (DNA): TGTGCCAGCAGTGAATTCGGGGTAGAGCAGTACTTC. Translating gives CASSEFGVEQYF. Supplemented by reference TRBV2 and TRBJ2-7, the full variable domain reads EPEVTQTPSHQVTQMGQEVILRCVPISNHLYFYWYRQILGQKVEFLVSFYNNEISEKSEIFDDQFSVERPDGSNFTLKIRSTKLEDSAMYFCASSEFGVEQYFGPGTRLTVT.

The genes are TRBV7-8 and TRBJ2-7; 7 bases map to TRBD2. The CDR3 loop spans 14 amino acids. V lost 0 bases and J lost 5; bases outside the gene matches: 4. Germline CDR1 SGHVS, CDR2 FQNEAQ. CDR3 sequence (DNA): TGTGCCAGCAGCTTAGCGTCGCGGGAGCACGAGCAGTACTTC. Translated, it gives CASSLASREHEQYF.

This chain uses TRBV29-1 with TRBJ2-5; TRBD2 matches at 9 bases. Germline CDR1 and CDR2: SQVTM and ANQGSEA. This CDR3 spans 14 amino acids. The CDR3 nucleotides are TGCAGTATTGGTAGCGGGAGAGGTGGGGAGACCCAGTACTTC. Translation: CSIGSGRGGETQYF.

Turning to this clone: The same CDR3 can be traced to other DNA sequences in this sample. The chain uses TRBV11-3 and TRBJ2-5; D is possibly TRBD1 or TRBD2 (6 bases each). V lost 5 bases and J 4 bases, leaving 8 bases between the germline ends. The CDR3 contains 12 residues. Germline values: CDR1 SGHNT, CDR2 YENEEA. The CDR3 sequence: CASSRGAETQYF. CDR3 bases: TGTGCCAGCAGCAGGGGGGCAGAGACCCAGTACTTC.

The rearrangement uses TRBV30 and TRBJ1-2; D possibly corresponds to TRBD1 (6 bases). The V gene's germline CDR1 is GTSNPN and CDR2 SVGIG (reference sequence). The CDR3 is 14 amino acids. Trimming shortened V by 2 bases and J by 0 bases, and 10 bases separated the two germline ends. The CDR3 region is CAWSPRTANYGYTF. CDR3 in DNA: TGTGCCTGGAGTCCCCGGACAGCTAACTATGGCTACACCTTC.

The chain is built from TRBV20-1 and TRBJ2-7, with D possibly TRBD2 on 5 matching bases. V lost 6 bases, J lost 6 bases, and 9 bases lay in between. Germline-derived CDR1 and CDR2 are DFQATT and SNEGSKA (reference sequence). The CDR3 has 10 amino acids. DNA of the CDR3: TGCAGTGCGGACGGGGTCGAGCAGTACTTC. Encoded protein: CSADGVEQYF.

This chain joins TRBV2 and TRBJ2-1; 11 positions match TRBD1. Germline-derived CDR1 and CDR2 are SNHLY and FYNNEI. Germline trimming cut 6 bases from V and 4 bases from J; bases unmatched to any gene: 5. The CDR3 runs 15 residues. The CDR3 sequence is CASRAGTGGYNEQFF. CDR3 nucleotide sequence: TGTGCCAGCAGGGCCGGGACAGGGGGATACAATGAGCAGTTCTTC.

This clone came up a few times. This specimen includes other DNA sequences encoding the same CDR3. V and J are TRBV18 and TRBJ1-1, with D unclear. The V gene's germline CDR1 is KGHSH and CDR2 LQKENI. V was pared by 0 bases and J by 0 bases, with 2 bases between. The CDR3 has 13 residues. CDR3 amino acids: CASSPPVNTEAFF. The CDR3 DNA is TGTGCCAGCTCACCACCGGTGAACACTGAAGCTTTCTTT.

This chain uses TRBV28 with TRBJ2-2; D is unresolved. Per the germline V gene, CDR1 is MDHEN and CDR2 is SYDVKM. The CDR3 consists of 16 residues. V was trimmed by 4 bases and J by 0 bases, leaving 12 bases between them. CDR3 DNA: TGTGCCAGCAGTTCCCCGGGTTTTGCGAACACCGGGGAGCTGTTTTTT. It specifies CASSSPGFANTGELFF. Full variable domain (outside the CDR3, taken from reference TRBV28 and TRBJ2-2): DVKVTQSSRYLVKRTGEKVFLECVQDMDHENMFWYRQDPGLGLRLIYFSYDVKMKEKGDIPEGYSVSREKKERFSLILESASTNQTSMYLCASSSPGFANTGELFFGEGSRLTVL.

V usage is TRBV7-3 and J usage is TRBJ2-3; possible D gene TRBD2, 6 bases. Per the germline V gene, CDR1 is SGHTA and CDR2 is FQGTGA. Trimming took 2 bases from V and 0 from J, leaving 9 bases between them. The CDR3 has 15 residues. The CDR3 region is CASSLDGRSTDTQYF. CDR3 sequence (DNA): TGTGCCAGCAGCTTAGACGGGAGAAGCACAGATACGCAGTATTTT.

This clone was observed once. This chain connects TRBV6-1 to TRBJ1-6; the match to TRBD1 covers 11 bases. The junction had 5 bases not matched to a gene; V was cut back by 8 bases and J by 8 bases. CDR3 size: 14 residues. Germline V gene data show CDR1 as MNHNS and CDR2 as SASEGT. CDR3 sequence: CASGDRGEYSPLHF. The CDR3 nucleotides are TGTGCCAGCGGGGACAGGGGGGAATATTCACCCCTCCACTTT.

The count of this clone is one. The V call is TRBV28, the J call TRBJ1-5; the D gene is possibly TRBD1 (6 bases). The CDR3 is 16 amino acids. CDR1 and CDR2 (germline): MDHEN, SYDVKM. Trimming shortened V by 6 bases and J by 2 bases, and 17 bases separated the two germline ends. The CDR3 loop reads CASRKRGGSGNQPQHF. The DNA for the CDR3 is TGTGCCAGCAGGAAACGGGGGGGCTCGGGCAATCAGCCCCAGCATTTT.

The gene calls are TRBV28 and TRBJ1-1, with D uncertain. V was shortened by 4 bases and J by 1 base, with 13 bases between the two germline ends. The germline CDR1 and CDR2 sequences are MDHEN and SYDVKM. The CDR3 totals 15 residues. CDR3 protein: CASSSSGNGNTEAFF. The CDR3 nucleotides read TGTGCCAGCAGTTCTTCCGGGAATGGGAACACTGAAGCTTTCTTT. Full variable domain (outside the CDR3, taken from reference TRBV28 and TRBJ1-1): DVKVTQSSRYLVKRTGEKVFLECVQDMDHENMFWYRQDPGLGLRLIYFSYDVKMKEKGDIPEGYSVSREKKERFSLILESASTNQTSMYLCASSSSGNGNTEAFFGQGTRLTVV.

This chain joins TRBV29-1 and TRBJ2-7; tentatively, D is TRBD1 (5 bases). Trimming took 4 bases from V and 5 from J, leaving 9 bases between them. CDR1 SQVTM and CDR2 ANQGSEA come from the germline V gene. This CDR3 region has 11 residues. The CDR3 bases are TGCAGCGTTGCGACAGCTAACGAGCAGTACTTC. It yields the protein CSVATANEQYF.

Here the CDR3 DNA reads TGTGCCATCAGTGCCGGGCCGGGAGCGGAGGAGCAGTTCTTC. Amino acids: CAISAGPGAEEQFF. The V gene is TRBV10-3, the J gene TRBJ2-1, with a possible D match to TRBD2 (6 bases). V shed 4 bases and J shed 10 bases, with 17 bases lying between them. From germline, CDR1 is ENHRY and CDR2 SYGVKD. The length of the CDR3 is 14 residues.

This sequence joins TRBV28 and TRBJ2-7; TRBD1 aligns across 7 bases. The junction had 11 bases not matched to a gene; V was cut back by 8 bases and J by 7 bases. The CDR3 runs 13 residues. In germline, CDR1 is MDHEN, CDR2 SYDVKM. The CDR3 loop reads CASWTGLSREQYF. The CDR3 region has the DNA TGTGCCAGCTGGACAGGCCTCTCTAGAGAGCAGTACTTC.

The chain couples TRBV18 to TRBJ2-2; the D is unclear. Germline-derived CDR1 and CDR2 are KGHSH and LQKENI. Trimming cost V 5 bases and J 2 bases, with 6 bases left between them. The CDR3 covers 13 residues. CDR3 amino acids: CASSMANTGELFF. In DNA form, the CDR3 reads TGTGCCAGCTCAATGGCAAACACCGGGGAGCTGTTTTTT.

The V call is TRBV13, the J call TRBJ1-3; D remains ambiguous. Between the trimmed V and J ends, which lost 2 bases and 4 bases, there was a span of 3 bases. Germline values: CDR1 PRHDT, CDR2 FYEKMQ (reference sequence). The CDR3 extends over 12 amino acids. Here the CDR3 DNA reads TGTGCCAGCAGCTTAAGGGGAAACACCATATATTTT. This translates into CASSLRGNTIYF. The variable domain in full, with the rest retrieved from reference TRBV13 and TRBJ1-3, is AAGVIQSPRHLIKEKRETATLKCYPIPRHDTVYWYQQGPGQDPQFLISFYEKMQSDKGSIPDRFSAQQFSDYHSELNMSSLELGDSALYFCASSLRGNTIYFGEGSWLTVV.

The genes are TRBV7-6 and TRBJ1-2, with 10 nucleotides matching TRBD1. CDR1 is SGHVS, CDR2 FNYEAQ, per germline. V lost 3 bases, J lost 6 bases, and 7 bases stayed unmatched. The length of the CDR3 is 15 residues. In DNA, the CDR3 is TGTGCCAGCAGCTTCGCGGGACAGGGGCTGAATGGCTACACCTTC. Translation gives CASSFAGQGLNGYTF.

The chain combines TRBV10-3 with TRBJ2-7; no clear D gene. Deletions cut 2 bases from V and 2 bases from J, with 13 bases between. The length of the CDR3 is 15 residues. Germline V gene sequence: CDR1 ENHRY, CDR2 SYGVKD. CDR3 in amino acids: CAISEAVLGTYEQYF. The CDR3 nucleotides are TGTGCCATCAGTGAGGCGGTCCTCGGTACCTACGAGCAGTACTTC.

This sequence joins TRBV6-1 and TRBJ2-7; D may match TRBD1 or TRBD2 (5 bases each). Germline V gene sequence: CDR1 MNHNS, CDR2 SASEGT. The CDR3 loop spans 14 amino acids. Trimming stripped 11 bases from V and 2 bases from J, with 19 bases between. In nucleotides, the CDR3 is TGTGCCTCCCGAACCGCCCAGGGACCCTACGAGCAGTACTTC. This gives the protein CASRTAQGPYEQYF.

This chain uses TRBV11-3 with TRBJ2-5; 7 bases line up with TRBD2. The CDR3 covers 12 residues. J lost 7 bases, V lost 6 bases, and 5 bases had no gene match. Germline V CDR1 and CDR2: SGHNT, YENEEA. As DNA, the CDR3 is TGTGCCAGCAGTGTCACGGGAGGGACCCAGTACTTC. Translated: CASSVTGGTQYF.

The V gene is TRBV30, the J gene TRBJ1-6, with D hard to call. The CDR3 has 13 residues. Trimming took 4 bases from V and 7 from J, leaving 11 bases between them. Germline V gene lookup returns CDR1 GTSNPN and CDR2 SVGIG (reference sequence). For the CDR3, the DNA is TGTGCCTGGAAGGAGACTACCAATTCACCCCTCCACTTT. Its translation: CAWKETTNSPLHF. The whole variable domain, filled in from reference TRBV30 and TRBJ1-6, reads SQTIHQWPATLVQPVGSPLSLECTVEGTSNPNLYWYRQAAGRGLQLLFYSVGIGQISSEVPQNLSASRPQDRQFILSSKKLLLSDSGFYLCAWKETTNSPLHFGNGTRLTVT.

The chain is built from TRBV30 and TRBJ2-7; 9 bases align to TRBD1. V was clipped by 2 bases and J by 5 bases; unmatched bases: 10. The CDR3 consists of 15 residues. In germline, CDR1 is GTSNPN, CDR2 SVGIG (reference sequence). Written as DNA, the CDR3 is TGTGCCTGGAGTCTCAAGACAGGGGGTCCCCACGAGCAGTACTTC. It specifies CAWSLKTGGPHEQYF.